The next 28 T cell receptor beta chains were all read from a single sample in a study of cytomegalovirus exposure and HLA in healthy donors. PCR amplification relied on 60 Vbeta primers (plus 13 Jbeta primers). The data were produced by immunoSEQ multiplex PCR, yet TCRdb's version contains in-frame clones alone and is incomplete. This table has approximately 220,000 clones, over 80% appearing once. Sequencing was performed on PBMCs. The receptors were sampled from a boy aged 2 to 10 in good health and CMV-seronegative.

This clone turned up a few times. The genes are TRBV30 and TRBJ1-1; no reliable D call. CDR3 size: 12 residues. The germline CDR1 and CDR2 sequences are GTSNPN and SVGIG (reference sequence). V was trimmed by 4 bases and J by 0 bases, leaving 6 bases between them. The DNA of the CDR3 is TGTGCCTGGATAGTCCTGAACACTGAAGCTTTCTTT. Translation: CAWIVLNTEAFF.

This clone was observed a few times. The CDR3 is CASSRGQAGKTLYGYTF. The CDR3 DNA sequence: TGTGCCAGCAGTAGGGGACAGGCCGGAAAGACTCTCTATGGCTACACCTTC. The gene calls are TRBV2 and TRBJ1-2, with 8 positions matching TRBD1. The trim removed 5 bases at V and 4 bases at J, leaving 15 bases unmatched. Germline V gene sequence: CDR1 SNHLY, CDR2 FYNNEI. The CDR3 runs 17 residues.

This clone was seen more than once but under ten times. The chain employs TRBV25-1 and TRBJ1-1; 8 nucleotides line up with TRBD1. The CDR3 spans 15 residues. The V segment lost 7 bases and the J segment 1 base; nucleotides outside the gene matches: 8. Germline assignment: CDR1 MGHDK and CDR2 SYGVNS. CDR3 nucleotides: TGTGCCAGCACGCCGACAGGGGCTAAGAACACTGAAGCTTTCTTT. It yields the protein CASTPTGAKNTEAFF.

The chain employs TRBV6-1 and TRBJ2-3; TRBD1 aligns across 8 bases. The CDR3 consists of 14 residues. Germline-derived CDR1 and CDR2 are MNHNS and SASEGT. With V trimmed by 7 bases and J by 1 base, 4 bases remained unmatched. CDR3 sequence reads: CASTLTGGTDTQYF. The CDR3 nucleotides read TGTGCCAGCACCCTGACAGGGGGCACAGATACGCAGTATTTT.

This clone was observed a single time. The chain uses TRBV21-1 and TRBJ1-2; the listed D gene, TRBD1, was not tested against the DNA. TRBV21-1 is reported as a pseudogene. This CDR3 has 15 amino acids. CDR3 protein: CARLDPQGSVYGYTF. CDR3 sequence (DNA): TGTGCCAGGTTAGACCCTCAGGGGTCGGTCTATGGCTACACCTTC.

V is TRBV29-1 and J is TRBJ2-1; no reliable D call. Deletions cut 3 bases from V and 2 bases from J, with 8 bases between. The CDR3 has 13 residues. Germline loops: CDR1 SQVTM, CDR2 ANQGSEA. The CDR3, as DNA: TGCAGCGTTGATATTCGTACCTACAATGAGCAGTTCTTC. It encodes CSVDIRTYNEQFF.

In its sample, this clone was seen a few times. This chain links TRBV5-1 with TRBJ2-7; TRBD2 might be the D (6 bases). Germline loops: CDR1 SGHRS, CDR2 YFSETQ. Trimming stripped 5 bases from V and 5 bases from J, with 20 bases between. The CDR3 has 15 amino acids. The CDR3 here is CASSPTRGSPHEQYF. Here the CDR3 DNA reads TGCGCCAGCAGTCCGACCCGGGGGTCCCCCCACGAGCAGTACTTC.

V gene TRBV10-1 combines with J gene TRBJ2-5; 9 nucleotides align to TRBD2. The V and J ends lost 6 bases and 5 bases, in that order; junction bases with no gene match: 13. This CDR3 contains 16 residues. Germline lookup yields CDR1 WNHNN and CDR2 SYGVQD (reference sequence). As DNA, the CDR3 is TGCGCCAGCAGGGTCGCCGGGACTAGCTTTGGGGAGACCCAGTACTTC. This translates into CASRVAGTSFGETQYF.

The sample holds one count of this clone. The rearrangement uses TRBV14 and TRBJ2-7, with 9 nucleotides matching TRBD1. Germline values: CDR1 SGHDN, CDR2 FVKESK. The CDR3 runs 15 residues. Germline trimming cut 4 bases from V and 6 bases from J; bases unmatched to any gene: 10. Here the CDR3 reads CASSLGQGGLREQYF. DNA of the CDR3: TGTGCCAGCAGCCTGGGACAGGGCGGGTTGCGCGAGCAGTACTTC.

The CDR3 loop reads CASSFLAGGGSYEQYF. The CDR3 DNA is TGCGCCAGCAGCTTTCTAGCGGGAGGGGGCTCCTACGAGCAGTACTTC. The V gene is TRBV5-1, the J gene TRBJ2-7; 12 positions match TRBD2. The V and J ends lost 2 bases and 0 bases, in that order; junction bases with no gene match: 3. Germline-derived CDR1 and CDR2 are SGHRS and YFSETQ. This CDR3 is built from 16 residues.

The chain uses TRBV30 and TRBJ1-5; the match to TRBD1 covers 10 bases. The CDR3 consists of 15 residues. Unmatched junction bases numbered 5, after V lost 2 bases and J lost 4 bases. Germline V gene lookup returns CDR1 GTSNPN and CDR2 SVGIG (reference sequence). CDR3 coding DNA: TGTGCCTGGAGTAGGGACAGGGGAAGAAATCAGCCCCAGCATTTT. Translated, it gives CAWSRDRGRNQPQHF.

The chain has TRBV7-9 and TRBJ2-3, with 7 positions matching TRBD1. Per germline, CDR1 SEHNR and CDR2 FQNEAQ (reference sequence). V trimming: 0 bases; J trimming: 2 bases; junction bases outside the gene matches: 5. The CDR3 runs to 16 residues. CDR3 sequence reads: CASSLAGTEYTDTQYF. Written as DNA, the CDR3 is TGTGCCAGCAGCTTAGCCGGGACAGAGTACACAGATACGCAGTATTTT.

The chain combines TRBV19 with TRBJ1-2; D is unresolved. CDR3 length: 11 residues. Trimming shortened V by 8 bases and J by 8 bases, and 12 bases separated the two germline ends. Germline CDR1 and CDR2: LNHDA and SQIVND (reference sequence). The CDR3 loop reads CASLSVEGYTF. The CDR3 DNA is TGTGCCAGTCTCTCGGTAGAGGGCTACACCTTC.

In nucleotides, the CDR3 is TGTGCCAGCAGCGACTCCCGGGACAGACCCTACGAGCAGTACTTC. The encoded protein is CASSDSRDRPYEQYF. V gene TRBV6-1 combines with J gene TRBJ2-5; TRBD1 aligns across 7 bases. Gene TRBJ2-7 matches the end of the DNA better, so the J call may be wrong. The CDR3 sequence is 15 residues long. The germline V gene encodes CDR1 MNHNS and CDR2 SASEGT.

The V and J genes are TRBV30 and TRBJ1-1, with D tentatively TRBD1 (6 bases). Germline loops: CDR1 GTSNPN, CDR2 SVGIG (reference sequence). The V gene lost 2 bases and the J gene lost 7 bases, with 8 bases spanning the gap. The CDR3 consists of 11 residues. The CDR3 spells CAWSLQGEAFF. CDR3 DNA sequence: TGTGCCTGGAGTCTACAGGGTGAAGCTTTCTTT.

This chain connects TRBV9 to TRBJ2-7, with TRBD1 matching over 10 bases. V lost 3 bases and J lost 6; bases outside the gene matches: 12. Looked up from germline, CDR1 is SGDLS and CDR2 is YYNGEE. There are 16 residues in the CDR3. The CDR3, as DNA: TGTGCCAGCAGCGGTCACCGGGACAGGGGAGGGGGCGAGCAGTACTTC. It yields the protein CASSGHRDRGGGEQYF.

This clone appeared a few times. The chain couples TRBV6-5 to TRBJ2-6; D remains ambiguous. This CDR3 spans 12 amino acids. V was trimmed by 5 bases and J by 10 bases, leaving 9 bases between them. Germline-derived CDR1 and CDR2 are MNHEY and SVGAGI. The CDR3 nucleotides read TGTGCCAGCAGTCCCGGGTCTAACGTCCTGACTTTC. This encodes CASSPGSNVLTF.

The chain carries TRBV29-1 and TRBJ2-3, with D hard to call. The CDR3 consists of 13 residues. Germline loops: CDR1 SQVTM, CDR2 ANQGSEA. Trimming removed 5 bases from V and 2 bases from J, with 11 bases in between. CDR3: CSVSSRLTDTQYF. The CDR3 DNA reads TGCAGCGTTTCGTCCAGACTCACAGATACGCAGTATTTT.

J is TRBJ1-2 and V is TRBV9; no firm D call. The CDR3 is 15 residues long. In germline, CDR1 is SGDLS, CDR2 YYNGEE. Trimming stripped 3 bases from V and 4 bases from J, with 16 bases between. This CDR3 reads CASSASDPGGYGYTF. DNA for the CDR3: TGTGCCAGCAGCGCATCGGATCCCGGAGGCTATGGCTACACCTTC.

This rearrangement joins TRBV7-9 to TRBJ2-7; D is possibly TRBD2 (5 bases). The CDR3 has 12 amino acids. Germline V gives CDR1 SEHNR, CDR2 FQNEAQ (reference sequence). With 5 bases removed from V and 7 bases from J, the gap between germline ends came to 12 bases. The CDR3 reads CASSPARREQYF. The CDR3 nucleotides are TGTGCCAGCAGCCCCGCCAGGAGGGAGCAGTACTTC.

The chain is built from TRBV7-9 and TRBJ1-1; TRBD1 matches at 9 bases. With V trimmed by 0 bases and J by 3 bases, 11 bases remained unmatched. Germline CDR1 reads SEHNR; CDR2 reads FQNEAQ (reference sequence). This CDR3 is built from 18 residues. The CDR3 bases are TGTGCCAGCAGCTTAGCGGGACAGGGCATTTTCAGGGACACTGAAGCTTTCTTT. This translates into CASSLAGQGIFRDTEAFF.

With regard to this clone: The sample contains more than one DNA sequence encoding this CDR3. The rearrangement joins TRBV27 to TRBJ2-1, with 7 positions matching TRBD2. V trimming: 3 bases; J trimming: 9 bases; junction bases outside the gene matches: 2. Germline values: CDR1 MNHEY, CDR2 SMNVEV (reference sequence). The CDR3 covers 12 residues. CDR3 DNA sequence: TGTGCCAGCAGTTTTGGGGGGGTTGAGCAGTTCTTC. This translates into CASSFGGVEQFF.

The CDR3 DNA reads as TGTGCCAGTAGGACAGGGGGGACGGATGGCTACACCTTC. This gives the protein CASRTGGTDGYTF. V usage is TRBV19 and J usage is TRBJ1-2; TRBD1 aligns across 9 bases. Unmatched junction bases numbered 5, after V lost 6 bases and J lost 6 bases. Looked up from germline, CDR1 is LNHDA and CDR2 is SQIVND (reference sequence). The CDR3 has 13 amino acids.

The chain uses TRBV11-1 and TRBJ2-7; 8 nucleotides line up with TRBD1. With 2 bases clipped from V and 3 bases from J, the junction kept 6 bases outside the gene matches. CDR1 SGHAT and CDR2 FQDESV come from the germline V gene (reference sequence). This CDR3 spans 15 amino acids. The chain's CDR3 is CASSLTAGTGYEQYF. CDR3 coding DNA: TGTGCCAGCAGCTTAACTGCCGGGACAGGCTACGAGCAGTACTTC.

In its sample, this clone was seen a few times. The V gene is TRBV5-6, the J gene TRBJ2-7, with 7 bases identical to TRBD2. From germline, CDR1 is SGHDT and CDR2 YYEEEE. The CDR3 spans 14 residues. The junction had 7 bases not matched to a gene; V was cut back by 1 base and J by 6 bases. This CDR3 reads CASSLLAGEAEQYF. The CDR3 bases are TGTGCCAGCAGCTTGTTGGCGGGAGAGGCCGAGCAGTACTTC.

V and J are TRBV25-1 and TRBJ2-1; 11 bases are shared with TRBD2. The CDR3 runs 16 residues. The V gene's germline CDR1 is MGHDK and CDR2 SYGVNS. The V gene end was trimmed by 4 bases and the J gene end by 5 bases; junction bases not matched to a gene: 7. As DNA, the CDR3 is TGTGCCAGCAGTGCACCAACTAGCGGGAGTGACAATGAGCAGTTCTTC. Protein: CASSAPTSGSDNEQFF.

This chain uses TRBV29-1 with TRBJ2-1; D is undetermined. The CDR3 has 12 amino acids. V gave up 3 bases and J gave up 8 bases, with 11 bases separating them. The germline V gene encodes CDR1 SQVTM and CDR2 ANQGSEA. CDR3 residues: CSVEFASHEQFF. DNA for the CDR3: TGCAGCGTTGAGTTTGCAAGCCATGAGCAGTTCTTC.

Only a few counts were recorded for this clone. Other DNA sequences of this sample code for an identical CDR3. The rearrangement uses TRBV6-5 and TRBJ2-7; a weak D match, TRBD1 (5 bases). The germline CDR1 and CDR2 sequences are MNHEY and SVGAGI. This CDR3 has 14 amino acids. Trimming left V 0 bases short and J 3 bases short, with 9 bases between. The CDR3 is CASSYSGRDYEQYF. The CDR3 region has the DNA TGTGCCAGCAGTTACTCCGGCAGGGACTACGAGCAGTACTTC.